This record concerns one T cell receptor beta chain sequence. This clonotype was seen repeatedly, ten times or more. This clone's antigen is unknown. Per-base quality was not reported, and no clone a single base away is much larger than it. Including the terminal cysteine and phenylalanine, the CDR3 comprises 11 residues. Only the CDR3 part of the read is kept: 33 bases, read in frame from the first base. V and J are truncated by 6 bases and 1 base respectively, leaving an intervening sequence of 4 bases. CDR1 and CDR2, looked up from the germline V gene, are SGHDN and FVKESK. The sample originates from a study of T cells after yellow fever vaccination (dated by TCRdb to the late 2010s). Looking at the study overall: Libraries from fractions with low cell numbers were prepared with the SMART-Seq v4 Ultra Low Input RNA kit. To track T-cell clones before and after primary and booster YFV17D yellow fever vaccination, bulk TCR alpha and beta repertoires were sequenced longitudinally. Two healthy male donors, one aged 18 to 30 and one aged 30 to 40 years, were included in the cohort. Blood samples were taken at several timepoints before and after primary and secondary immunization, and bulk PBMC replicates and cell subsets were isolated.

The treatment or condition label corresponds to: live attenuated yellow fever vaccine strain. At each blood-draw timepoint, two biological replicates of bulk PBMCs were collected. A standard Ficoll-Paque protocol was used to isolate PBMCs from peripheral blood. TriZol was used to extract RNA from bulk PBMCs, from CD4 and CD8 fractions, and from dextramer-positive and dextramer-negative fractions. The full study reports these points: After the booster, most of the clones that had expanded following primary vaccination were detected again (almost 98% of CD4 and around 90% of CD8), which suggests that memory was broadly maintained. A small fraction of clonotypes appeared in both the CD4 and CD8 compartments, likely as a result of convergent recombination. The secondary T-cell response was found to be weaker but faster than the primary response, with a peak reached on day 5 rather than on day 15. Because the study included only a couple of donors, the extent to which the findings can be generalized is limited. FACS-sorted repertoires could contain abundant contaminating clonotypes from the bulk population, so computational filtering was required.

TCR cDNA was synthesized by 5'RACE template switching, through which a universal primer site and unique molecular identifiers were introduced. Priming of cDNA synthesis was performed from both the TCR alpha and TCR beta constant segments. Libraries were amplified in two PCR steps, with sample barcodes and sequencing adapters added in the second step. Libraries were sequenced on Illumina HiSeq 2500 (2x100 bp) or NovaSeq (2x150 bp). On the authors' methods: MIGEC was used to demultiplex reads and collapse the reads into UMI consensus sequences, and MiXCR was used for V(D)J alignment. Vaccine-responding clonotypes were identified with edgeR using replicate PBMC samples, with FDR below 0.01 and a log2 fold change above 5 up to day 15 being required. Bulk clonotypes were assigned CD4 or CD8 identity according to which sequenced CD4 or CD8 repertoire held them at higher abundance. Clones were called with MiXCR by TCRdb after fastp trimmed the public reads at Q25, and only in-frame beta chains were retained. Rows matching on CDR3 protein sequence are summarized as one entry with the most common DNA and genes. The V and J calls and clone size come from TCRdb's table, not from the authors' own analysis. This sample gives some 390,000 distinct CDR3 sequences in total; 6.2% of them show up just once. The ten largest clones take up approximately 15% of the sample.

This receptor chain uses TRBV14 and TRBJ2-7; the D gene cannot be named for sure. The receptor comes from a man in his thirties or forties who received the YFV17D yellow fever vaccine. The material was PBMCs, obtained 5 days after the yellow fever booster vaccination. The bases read TGTGCCAGCAGTCATTCCTACGAGCAGTACTTC. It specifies CASSHSYEQYF.